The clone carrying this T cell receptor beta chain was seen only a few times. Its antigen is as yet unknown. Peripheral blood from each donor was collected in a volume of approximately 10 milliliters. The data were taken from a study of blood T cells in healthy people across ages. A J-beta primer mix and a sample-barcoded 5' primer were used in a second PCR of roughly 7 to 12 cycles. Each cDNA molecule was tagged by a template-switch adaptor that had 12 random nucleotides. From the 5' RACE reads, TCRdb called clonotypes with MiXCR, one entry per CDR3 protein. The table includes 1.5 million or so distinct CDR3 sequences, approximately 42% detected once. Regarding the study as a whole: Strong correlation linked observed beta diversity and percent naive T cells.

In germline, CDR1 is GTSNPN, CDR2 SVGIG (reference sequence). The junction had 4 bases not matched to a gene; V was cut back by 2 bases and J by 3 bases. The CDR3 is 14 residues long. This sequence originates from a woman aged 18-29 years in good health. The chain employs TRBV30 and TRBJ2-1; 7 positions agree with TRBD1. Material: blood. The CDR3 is CAWSKGGGYNEQFF. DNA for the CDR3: TGTGCCTGGAGTAAAGGGGGCGGCTACAATGAGCAGTTCTTC.